These 21 T cell receptor beta chains were sequenced from one sample in a study of blood T cell repertoires in COVID-19. Data came from immunoSEQ multiplex PCR; TCRdb stores just in-frame clones and leaves some out. The sample includes about 140,000 clones, roughly 80% seen only once; the top ten take 6%. Material: PBMCs or T cells enriched from blood (not recorded which). The source of these receptors is a woman between 45 and 65 years old who had recovered from COVID-19.

The chain uses TRBV18 and TRBJ2-7; D is perhaps TRBD2 (5 bases). The CDR3 runs 16 residues. The V gene's germline CDR1 is KGHSH and CDR2 LQKENI. V lost 3 bases, J lost 0 bases, and 15 bases lay in between. CDR3 region: CASSPPGVASSYEQYF. CDR3 DNA: TGTGCCAGCTCACCCCCCGGGGTGGCGAGCTCCTACGAGCAGTACTTC. Full variable domain (rest looked up from reference TRBV18 and TRBJ2-7): NAGVMQNPRHLVRRRGQEARLRCSPMKGHSHVYWYRQLPEEGLKFMVYLQKENIIDESGMPKERFSAEFPKEGPSILRIQQVVRGDSAAYFCASSPPGVASSYEQYFGPGTRLTVT.

This clone was seen at least ten times. This sequence joins TRBV6-1 and TRBJ2-2, with 11 bases lining up with TRBD2. V trimming: 6 bases; J trimming: 6 bases; junction bases outside the gene matches: 15. Germline-derived CDR1 and CDR2 are MNHNS and SASEGT. The CDR3 consists of 18 residues. As DNA, the CDR3 is TGTGCCAGCAGAGAACGCGACTTACTAGCGGGGGTTCCCGGGGAGCTGTTTTTT. Translated, it gives CASRERDLLAGVPGELFF.

This chain uses TRBV7-9 with TRBJ2-3; perhaps TRBD2 as D (6 bases). This CDR3 has 15 amino acids. Germline CDR1 and CDR2: SEHNR and FQNEAQ (reference sequence). Trimming took 4 bases from V and 0 from J, leaving 11 bases between them. CDR3 amino acids: CASSSVGTSTDTQYF. The CDR3 region has the DNA TGTGCCAGCAGCTCCGTGGGGACTAGCACAGATACGCAGTATTTT.

This sequence joins TRBV7-3 and TRBJ1-2; D gene uncertain. Germline-derived CDR1 and CDR2 are SGHTA and FQGTGA. The CDR3 runs 14 residues. Trimming stripped 1 base from V and 3 bases from J, with 9 bases between. The CDR3 loop reads CASSLNSGDYGYTF. Written as DNA, the CDR3 is TGTGCCAGCAGCTTAAATTCGGGAGACTATGGCTACACCTTC. Full variable domain (rest looked up from reference TRBV7-3 and TRBJ1-2): GAGVSQTPSNKVTEKGKYVELRCDPISGHTALYWYRQSLGQGPEFLIYFQGTGAADDSGLPNDRFFAVRPEGSVSTLKIQRTERGDSAVYLCASSLNSGDYGYTFGSGTRLTVV.

The table lists this clone with a count of one. This chain connects TRBV19 to TRBJ2-7, with D unresolved. The germline V gene has CDR1 LNHDA and CDR2 SQIVND (reference sequence). V shed 3 bases and J shed 5 bases, with 11 bases lying between them. This CDR3 spans 13 amino acids. The CDR3: CASSIGPGDEQYV. For the CDR3, the DNA is TGTGCCAGTAGTATTGGGCCAGGTGACGAGCAGTACGTC.

Only one count was recorded for this clone. The chain links TRBV6-4 to TRBJ2-3; TRBD2 aligns across 7 bases. V lost 10 bases and J lost 2; bases outside the gene matches: 9. Germline V gene sequence: CDR1 MRHNA, CDR2 SNTAGT. CDR3 length: 14 residues. The CDR3 bases are TGTGCCACCCCCTGGCGGGGGTTCACAGATACGCAGTATTTT. It encodes CATPWRGFTDTQYF.

This chain connects TRBV18 to TRBJ1-5, with no clear D. Germline CDR1 reads KGHSH; CDR2 reads LQKENI. The CDR3 totals 15 residues. V was trimmed by 2 bases and J by 3 bases, leaving 11 bases between them. The CDR3 DNA reads TGTGCCAGCTCACCAACTTCAGGACTCAATCAGCCCCAGCATTTT. Encoded protein: CASSPTSGLNQPQHF.

The rearrangement joins TRBV4-2 to TRBJ1-1; TRBD1 might be the D (6 bases). CDR3 size: 16 residues. CDR1 is LGHNA and CDR2 is YNFKEQ in the germline V gene. V shed 0 bases and J shed 0 bases, with 11 bases lying between them. The CDR3 spells CASSQEGGDLNTEAFF. CDR3 bases: TGTGCCAGCAGCCAAGAAGGGGGGGATTTGAACACTGAAGCTTTCTTT.

The CDR3 here is CATSAQESGQMVYEQYV. The CDR3 coding sequence is TGTGCCACCAGTGCTCAGGAGAGTGGACAGATGGTCTACGAGCAGTACGTC. The chain uses TRBV24-1 and TRBJ2-7; D might be TRBD1 (6 bases). In germline, CDR1 is KGHDR, CDR2 SFDVKD. The CDR3 has 17 amino acids. Trimming left V 5 bases short and J 3 bases short, with 22 bases between.

This clone was picked up a small number of times. The rearrangement links TRBV6-1 to TRBJ1-3; tentative D call: TRBD1 (6 bases). Trimming removed 3 bases from V and 4 bases from J, with 13 bases in between. Germline CDR1 and CDR2: MNHNS and SASEGT. The CDR3 has 15 amino acids. CDR3 nucleotide sequence: TGTGCCAGCAGTGAGATGGGGGGGCTAGGAAACACCATATATTTT. Translating it yields CASSEMGGLGNTIYF.

The V gene is TRBV11-1, the J gene TRBJ2-2, with unresolved D. Trimming pared 7 bases from V and 2 bases from J, leaving 14 bases between. Germline V CDR1 and CDR2: SGHAT, FQDESV (reference sequence). The CDR3 covers 15 residues. The CDR3 DNA sequence: TGTGCCAGCACCCCCTGGCAGGTCAACACCGGGGAGCTGTTTTTT. Protein product: CASTPWQVNTGELFF. The complete variable domain, with remaining parts taken from reference TRBV11-1 and TRBJ2-2, reads EAEVAQSPRYKITEKSQAVAFWCDPISGHATLYWYRQILGQGPELLVQFQDESVVDDSQLPKDRFSAERLKGVDSTLKIQPAELGDSAMYLCASTPWQVNTGELFFGEGSRLTVL.

V is TRBV6-5 and J is TRBJ2-7; possible D gene TRBD2, 5 bases. V was cut by 2 bases and J by 0 bases, with 8 bases left in between. The V gene's germline CDR1 is MNHEY and CDR2 SVGAGI. The CDR3 runs 14 residues. CDR3 in amino acids: CASSYGRVSYEQYF. DNA for the CDR3: TGTGCCAGCAGTTACGGGCGGGTCTCCTACGAGCAGTACTTC.

The chain couples TRBV5-1 to TRBJ1-3; D gene ambiguous. From germline, CDR1 is SGHRS and CDR2 YFSETQ. With 4 bases removed from V and 2 bases from J, the gap between germline ends came to 10 bases. The CDR3 loop spans 14 amino acids. CDR3 bases: TGCGCCAGCAGCGACTCATCTACTGGAAACACCATATATTTT. Translating it yields CASSDSSTGNTIYF.

The table lists this clone with a few counts. The chain couples TRBV7-9 to TRBJ1-2; the match to TRBD1 covers 12 bases. V shed 5 bases and J 8 bases; nucleotides not matched to a gene: 6. Germline CDR1 and CDR2: SEHNR and FQNEAQ (reference sequence). There are 14 residues in the CDR3. The CDR3 nucleotides are TGTGCCAGCAGCCCGGGACAGGGGGCGCGGGGCTACACCTTC. Its translation: CASSPGQGARGYTF.

The V and J genes are TRBV2 and TRBJ1-5; 9 bases fit TRBD1. Trimming at V came to 6 bases and at J to 2 bases, leaving 5 bases not matched to a gene. This CDR3 has 15 amino acids. Germline CDR1 and CDR2: SNHLY and FYNNEI. This CDR3 reads CASSGRTGGNQPQHF. In DNA, the CDR3 is TGTGCCAGCAGCGGAAGGACAGGGGGCAATCAGCCCCAGCATTTT.

This clone showed up just a few times. J is TRBJ1-4 and V is TRBV27; D possibly corresponds to TRBD1 (6 bases). The length of the CDR3 is 14 residues. Germline CDR1 and CDR2: MNHEY and SMNVEV (reference sequence). Trimming stripped 6 bases from V and 6 bases from J, with 14 bases between. The CDR3 here is CASSLQGLDEKLFF. In DNA, the CDR3 is TGTGCCAGCAGCCTTCAGGGGCTTGATGAAAAACTGTTTTTT. The whole variable domain, remainder taken from reference TRBV27 and TRBJ1-4, is EAQVTQNPRYLITVTGKKLTVTCSQNMNHEYMSWYRQDPGLGLRQIYYSMNVEVTDKGDVPEGYKVSRKEKRNFPLILESPSPNQTSLYFCASSLQGLDEKLFFGSGTQLSVL.

The chain carries TRBV2 and TRBJ2-4, with 7 bases identical to TRBD1. Trimming at V came to 2 bases and at J to 0 bases, leaving 7 bases not matched to a gene. The V gene's germline CDR1 is SNHLY and CDR2 FYNNEI. This CDR3 has 17 residues. The CDR3 nucleotides read TGTGCCAGCAGTGAAATAACGGGACAGACAGCCAAAAACATTCAGTACTTC. Translated, it gives CASSEITGQTAKNIQYF.

The gene calls are TRBV4-1 and TRBJ2-1; D is possibly TRBD2 (5 bases). CDR3 length: 17 amino acids. Germline V gene lookup returns CDR1 MGHRA and CDR2 YSYEKL. The germline V and J ends were trimmed by 0 bases and 3 bases, with 15 bases remaining between them. In DNA, the CDR3 is TGCGCCAGCAGCCAAGACGGAGCGAGGGTCCTCTACAATGAGCAGTTCTTC. Protein product: CASSQDGARVLYNEQFF.

This clone was counted once. The V gene is TRBV7-8, the J gene TRBJ1-5; 10 bases map to TRBD1. CDR1 and CDR2 from the germline V gene are SGHVS and FQNEAQ. V shed 5 bases, J shed 0 bases, and the junction held 10 bases outside the gene matches. The CDR3 spans 18 residues. In nucleotides, the CDR3 is TGTGCCAGCAGCCCCGGGACAGGGGTTTCCTATAGCAATCAGCCCCAGCATTTT. Amino acid sequence: CASSPGTGVSYSNQPQHF.

A note on this clone: In the same sample, other DNA sequences code for this CDR3. The rearrangement links TRBV18 to TRBJ2-2, with TRBD1 matching over 9 bases. The J segment lost 5 bases and the V segment lost 0 bases, leaving 1 base of the junction unmatched. Germline-derived CDR1 and CDR2 are KGHSH and LQKENI. The CDR3 is made up of 15 amino acids. The CDR3 DNA is TGTGCCAGCTCACCACCGACAGGGGGAACCGGGGAGCTGTTTTTT. It yields the protein CASSPPTGGTGELFF.

This clone appeared a few times. The V call is TRBV6-5, the J call TRBJ1-4, with TRBD1 identical over 8 bases. Losses at the gene ends were 6 bases for V and 13 bases for J; bases not matched to a gene: 7. Germline CDR1 MNHEY, CDR2 SVGAGI. CDR3 length: 12 residues. In nucleotides, the CDR3 is TGTGCCAGCAGGACAGGGGAACGGAGACTGTTTTTT. This sequence encodes CASRTGERRLFF.